The 22 T cell receptor beta chains presented below share a single source sample, sequenced in a study of blood T cell repertoires in COVID-19. Repertoires were generated with immunoSEQ multiplex PCR, while TCRdb's copy carries only in-frame clones and drops some. The sample has 300,000 to 500,000 clones, roughly 90% seen once. The sequencing sample was made of PBMCs or T cells enriched from blood (not recorded which). These receptors were obtained from a woman aged 25 to 45 with acute COVID-19.

This clone was counted ten times or more. The V and J genes are TRBV2 and TRBJ1-5, with TRBD1 identical over 7 bases. Looked up from germline, CDR1 is SNHLY and CDR2 is FYNNEI. The CDR3 has 14 residues. Trimming removed 6 bases from V and 5 bases from J; junction bases left unmatched: 7. Here the CDR3 DNA reads TGTGCCAGCAGCCTGGGACAGTGGGATCAGCCCCAGCATTTT. Amino acids: CASSLGQWDQPQHF.

The chain employs TRBV7-3 and TRBJ2-1; tentative D call: TRBD2 (5 bases). Germline lookup yields CDR1 SGHTA and CDR2 FQGTGA. The V end was cut by 2 bases, the J end by 7 bases, with 9 bases between. The length of the CDR3 is 13 residues. The CDR3 coding sequence is TGTGCCAGCAGCTTATCTTGGGAGAATGAGCAGTTCTTC. Its protein product is CASSLSWENEQFF.

Only one count was recorded for this clone. The chain recombines TRBV30 with TRBJ1-3; tentatively, D is TRBD1 (5 bases). Per germline, CDR1 GTSNPN and CDR2 SVGIG (reference sequence). The V gene lost 0 bases and the J gene lost 3 bases, with 21 bases spanning the gap. CDR3 length: 18 amino acids. The CDR3 spells CAWSVGRARFVLGNTIYF. Written as DNA, the CDR3 is TGTGCCTGGAGTGTCGGCAGGGCGCGATTTGTTCTTGGAAACACCATATATTTT.

The rearrangement joins TRBV7-8 to TRBJ2-1; D may be TRBD1 (6 bases). This CDR3 region has 15 residues. V was clipped by 1 base and J by 2 bases, with 9 bases between them. Germline values: CDR1 SGHVS, CDR2 FQNEAQ. CDR3 sequence: CASSLVRGPYNEQFF. In DNA form, the CDR3 reads TGTGCCAGCAGCTTAGTCAGGGGTCCCTACAATGAGCAGTTCTTC.

The chain couples TRBV12-5 to TRBJ2-2, with 7 bases fitting TRBD2. CDR3 length equals 16 residues. Trimming at V came to 6 bases and at J to 4 bases, leaving 11 bases not matched to a gene. Per the germline V gene, CDR1 is LGHNT and CDR2 is FRNRAP. The CDR3 sequence is CASGEGRGSGTGELFF. In nucleotides, the CDR3 is TGTGCTAGTGGCGAGGGGAGGGGTTCGGGCACCGGGGAGCTGTTTTTT.

J is TRBJ2-7 and V is TRBV6-1; D ambiguous. The germline V and J ends were trimmed by 2 bases and 3 bases, with 8 bases remaining between them. The CDR3 has 13 residues. Germline V CDR1 and CDR2: MNHNS, SASEGT. In nucleotides, the CDR3 is TGTGCCAGCAGTGAATCTACTCACTACGAGCAGTACTTC. As protein: CASSESTHYEQYF.

The chain has TRBV4-1 and TRBJ2-7; 8 bases match TRBD1. Unmatched junction bases numbered 2, after V lost 5 bases and J lost 2 bases. This CDR3 contains 13 residues. Germline CDR1 is MGHRA and CDR2 is YSYEKL. The CDR3 DNA follows: TGCGCCAGCAGCTCGGACAGGGCCTACGAGCAGTACTTC. Its translation is CASSSDRAYEQYF.

This clone has only one observation. The chain carries TRBV9 and TRBJ2-5, with 11 bases aligning to TRBD2. This CDR3 is built from 15 residues. The V gene's germline CDR1 is SGDLS and CDR2 YYNGEE. Trimming took 3 bases from V and 4 from J; bases not matched to a gene: 5. CDR3 in amino acids: CASSASGTSGETQYF. For the CDR3, the DNA is TGTGCCAGCAGCGCATCCGGGACTAGCGGAGAGACCCAGTACTTC.

V and J are TRBV5-6 and TRBJ2-7, with a possible D match to TRBD2 (5 bases). The V gene lost 0 bases and the J gene lost 6 bases, with 10 bases spanning the gap. Germline V gene sequence: CDR1 SGHDT, CDR2 YYEEEE. This CDR3 spans 13 amino acids. The CDR3: CASSLGVEAEQYF. The CDR3 DNA is TGTGCCAGCAGCTTGGGGGTGGAGGCCGAGCAGTACTTC.

The genes are TRBV12-3 or TRBV12-4 and TRBJ2-7; tentative D call: TRBD1 (6 bases). The CDR3 spans 12 residues. V dropped 6 bases and J dropped 6 bases, with 12 bases sitting between them. This chain's CDR3 is CASSPTGSEQYF. The CDR3 bases are TGTGCCAGCAGCCCCACAGGGTCCGAGCAGTACTTC.

The chain recombines TRBV5-1 with TRBJ2-1; 10 bases map to TRBD1. V dropped 3 bases and J dropped 13; count of bases not matched to a gene: 10. Germline V gene sequence: CDR1 SGHRS, CDR2 YFSETQ. This CDR3 region has 14 residues. In DNA, the CDR3 is TGCGCCAGCAGCTCTGGGACAGGGGCTATTAGCCAGTTCTTC. Translated, it gives CASSSGTGAISQFF.

The V and J genes are TRBV6-2 or TRBV6-3 and TRBJ2-2; D is uncertain. V gave up 4 bases and J gave up 4 bases, with 7 bases separating them. Germline V gene sequence: CDR1 MNHEY, CDR2 SVGEGT. CDR3 length: 13 residues. CDR3 loop: CASSFRSTGELFF. DNA for the CDR3: TGTGCCAGCAGTTTCAGGTCCACCGGGGAGCTGTTTTTT.

V usage is TRBV5-6 and J usage is TRBJ1-2; D is undetermined. The V end was cut by 0 bases, the J end by 8 bases, with 26 bases between. Per the germline V gene, CDR1 is SGHDT and CDR2 is YYEEEE. This CDR3 comprises 18 residues. In DNA form, the CDR3 reads TGTGCCAGCAGCTTGGTCGTGGGGATGATAGGGAGGAGTTCGGGCTACACCTTC. Translation: CASSLVVGMIGRSSGYTF.

This rearrangement joins TRBV7-2 to TRBJ1-1; a possible D gene is TRBD1 (6 bases). Trimming left V 1 base short and J 7 bases short, with 13 bases between. The CDR3 covers 14 residues. The germline CDR1 and CDR2 sequences are SGHTA and FQGNSA. The CDR3 bases are TGTGCCAGCAGCTTAGTGGGGGCTAAAGGTGAAGCTTTCTTT. Protein: CASSLVGAKGEAFF.

This clone was observed a handful of times. The J gene is TRBJ1-1, the V gene TRBV4-1; no firm D call. Looked up from germline, CDR1 is MGHRA and CDR2 is YSYEKL. The CDR3 has 16 amino acids. V was cut by 4 bases and J by 0 bases, with 15 bases left in between. The CDR3 bases are TGCGCCAGCAGCCCGCTGATGGCGGGGATGAACACTGAAGCTTTCTTT. The encoded protein is CASSPLMAGMNTEAFF.

The genes are TRBV5-1 and TRBJ2-2; TRBD2 matches 7 bases. V lost 4 bases and J lost 1; bases outside the gene matches: 4. The germline CDR1 and CDR2 sequences are SGHRS and YFSETQ. The CDR3 contains 15 residues. The CDR3 loop reads CASSHGLENTGELFF. The CDR3 nucleotides read TGCGCCAGCAGCCACGGACTAGAGAACACCGGGGAGCTGTTTTTT. Combining the CDR3 with reference TRBV5-1 and TRBJ2-2 gives the whole variable domain KAGVTQTPRYLIKTRGQQVTLSCSPISGHRSVSWYQQTPGQGLQFLFEYFSETQRNKGNFPGRFSGRQFSNSRSEMNVSTLELGDSALYLCASSHGLENTGELFFGEGSRLTVL.

The V gene is TRBV19, the J gene TRBJ1-1; 12 bases agree with TRBD1. The V and J ends lost 1 base and 7 bases, in that order; junction bases with no gene match: 4. The germline gives CDR1 LNHDA, CDR2 SQIVND (reference sequence). The CDR3 runs 15 residues. The CDR3, as DNA: TGTGCCAGTAGTATAGGGGACAGGGGGCGAGGTGAAGCTTTCTTT. It translates to CASSIGDRGRGEAFF.

This clone has a handful of counts. The CDR3 loop reads CASSLAGGTGGEKLFF. The CDR3, as DNA: TGTGCCAGCAGCTTGGCCGGGGGGACAGGGGGTGAAAAACTGTTTTTT. This chain joins TRBV5-5 and TRBJ1-4, with 11 bases fitting TRBD1. The CDR3 has 16 residues. V dropped 0 bases and J dropped 7; count of bases not matched to a gene: 5. Per the germline V gene, CDR1 is SGHKS and CDR2 is YYEKEE (reference sequence).

The chain carries TRBV4-1 and TRBJ1-1; TRBD1 is a possible D gene (5 bases). The CDR3 has 17 residues. The V gene lost 0 bases and the J gene lost 2 bases, with 16 bases spanning the gap. The germline gives CDR1 MGHRA, CDR2 YSYEKL. CDR3 DNA sequence: TGCGCCAGCAGCCAAGATCGCAGGACAACTCATAACACTGAAGCTTTCTTT. It codes for CASSQDRRTTHNTEAFF.

This chain connects TRBV29-1 to TRBJ1-2; maybe TRBD1 (5 bases). The V end lost 3 bases, the J end lost 2 bases, and 16 bases lay between the germline ends. The CDR3 totals 15 residues. Germline V lookup: CDR1 SQVTM, CDR2 ANQGSEA. The CDR3 coding sequence is TGCAGCGTTGAGGGGGGGGAGTCTGTCAACTATGGCTACACCTTC. Translating it yields CSVEGGESVNYGYTF. The full variable domain, rest sourced from reference TRBV29-1 and TRBJ1-2, is SAVISQKPSRDICQRGTSLTIQCQVDSQVTMMFWYRQQPGQSLTLIATANQGSEATYESGFVIDKFPISRPNLTFSTLTVSNMSPEDSSIYLCSVEGGESVNYGYTFGSGTRLTVV.

The chain is built from TRBV10-3 and TRBJ2-2; the match to TRBD2 covers 8 bases. Germline V gene data show CDR1 as ENHRY and CDR2 as SYGVKD. The CDR3 loop spans 15 amino acids. V lost 7 bases, J lost 6 bases, and 10 bases stayed unmatched. CDR3 region: CAIKNERGKPGELFF. The CDR3 DNA is TGTGCCATCAAGAACGAGCGGGGGAAACCCGGGGAGCTGTTTTTT.

The J gene is TRBJ2-7, the V gene TRBV7-6, with D perhaps matching TRBD1 (6 bases). Germline-derived CDR1 and CDR2 are SGHVS and FNYEAQ. The V and J ends lost 5 bases and 7 bases respectively, with 15 bases between them. The CDR3 loop spans 13 amino acids. For the CDR3, the DNA is TGTGCCAGCAGCACCGGTCAGGGGCGTGAGCAGTACTTC. Translated: CASSTGQGREQYF.